The 22 T cell receptor beta chains below come from one sample, sequenced in a study of blood T cell repertoires in COVID-19. Using immunoSEQ multiplex PCR, the repertoire was profiled, and TCRdb retains in-frame clones only, with some absent. Of tens of thousands of clones in the sample, approximately 86% were seen once. The specimen was peripheral blood. These receptors all stem from a woman aged 60-75 years with acute or convalescent COVID-19.

The chain has TRBV9 and TRBJ1-5, with D uncertain. CDR3 length: 16 amino acids. Germline V CDR1 and CDR2: SGDLS, YYNGEE. Trimming stripped 2 bases from V and 3 bases from J, with 15 bases between. CDR3 sequence reads: CASSVDRSRPNQPQHF. CDR3 sequence (DNA): TGTGCCAGCAGCGTTGATAGATCCCGCCCCAATCAGCCCCAGCATTTT.

The chain is built from TRBV10-1 and TRBJ2-1; 9 bases map to TRBD1. V shed 6 bases, J shed 6 bases, and the junction held 3 bases outside the gene matches. CDR1 WNHNN and CDR2 SYGVQD come from the germline V gene (reference sequence). The CDR3 spans 13 residues. DNA of the CDR3: TGCGCCAGCAGCCTGACAGGGGGCAATGAGCAGTTCTTC. As protein: CASSLTGGNEQFF.

CDR3 region: CASSQPPGGMNTEAFF. In nucleotides, the CDR3 is TGCGCCAGCAGCCAACCTCCAGGAGGCATGAACACTGAAGCTTTCTTT. The chain is built from TRBV4-1 and TRBJ1-1; D remains ambiguous. This CDR3 contains 16 residues. V lost 2 bases and J 0 bases, leaving 13 bases between the germline ends. Germline values: CDR1 MGHRA, CDR2 YSYEKL.

CDR3 sequence (DNA): TGTGCCAGCAGCGTCACAGGGTCCATGAACACTGAAGCTTTCTTT. It specifies CASSVTGSMNTEAFF. The chain employs TRBV9 and TRBJ1-1, with D tentatively TRBD1 (6 bases). The germline V gene has CDR1 SGDLS and CDR2 YYNGEE. V lost 2 bases and J 0 bases, leaving 11 bases between the germline ends. CDR3 size: 15 residues.

This chain uses TRBV9 with TRBJ1-1; D possibly corresponds to TRBD1 (6 bases). Germline V gene data show CDR1 as SGDLS and CDR2 as YYNGEE. Trimming cost V 2 bases and J 0 bases, with 11 bases left between them. The CDR3 length is 15 residues. CDR3 sequence (DNA): TGTGCCAGCAGCGTTGGGGGGGCCCTGAACACTGAAGCTTTCTTT. Translated: CASSVGGALNTEAFF.

The V call is TRBV7-9, the J call TRBJ1-2; TRBD1 is a possible D gene (5 bases). Germline loops: CDR1 SEHNR, CDR2 FQNEAQ (reference sequence). The CDR3 contains 14 residues. The ends were cut back, 1 base at V and 4 bases at J, with 10 bases in the middle. The CDR3 here is CASSLEGRVYGYTF. The CDR3 DNA reads as TGTGCCAGCAGCTTAGAGGGCAGGGTCTATGGCTACACCTTC.

The CDR3 DNA reads as TGCAGCGTTGACCAGGGTTGGGATCAGCCCCAGCATTTT. Its protein product is CSVDQGWDQPQHF. The chain uses TRBV29-1 and TRBJ1-5; TRBD1 might be the D (5 bases). The CDR3 runs to 13 residues. Germline values: CDR1 SQVTM, CDR2 ANQGSEA. V lost 3 bases and J lost 5, with 11 bases in between.

This chain connects TRBV6-1 to TRBJ1-2, with D maybe TRBD1 (5 bases). This CDR3 has 16 residues. CDR1 MNHNS and CDR2 SASEGT come from the germline V gene. The V end was cut by 2 bases, the J end by 5 bases, with 18 bases between. CDR3 sequence reads: CASSERSGTVVYGYTF. The CDR3 DNA follows: TGTGCCAGCAGTGAACGTTCAGGGACTGTAGTTTATGGCTACACCTTC.

The rearrangement uses TRBV4-1 and TRBJ1-5; no reliable D call. Germline V gene data show CDR1 as MGHRA and CDR2 as YSYEKL. Trimming stripped 0 bases from V and 5 bases from J, with 8 bases between. The CDR3 is 14 amino acids. CDR3 DNA sequence: TGCGCCAGCAGCCAAGACAGGCCTGATCAGCCCCAGCATTTT. This sequence encodes CASSQDRPDQPQHF.

V is TRBV12-3 or TRBV12-4 and J is TRBJ1-1; the D gene is possibly TRBD1 (6 bases). V lost 6 bases and J 1 base, leaving 9 bases between the germline ends. The CDR3 has 13 residues. CDR3 amino acids: CASRWGRNTEAFF. CDR3 in DNA: TGTGCCAGCAGGTGGGGGCGGAACACTGAAGCTTTCTTT.

The V gene is TRBV28, the J gene TRBJ1-3; TRBD1 aligns across 7 bases. The CDR3 covers 17 residues. V shed 4 bases and J 0 bases; nucleotides not matched to a gene: 9. CDR1 MDHEN and CDR2 SYDVKM come from the germline V gene. The CDR3 region has the DNA TGTGCCAGCAGTTCCCCCTCGACAGGGTTCTCTGGAAACACCATATATTTT. This codes for CASSSPSTGFSGNTIYF. Complete variable domain (other parts from reference TRBV28 and TRBJ1-3): DVKVTQSSRYLVKRTGEKVFLECVQDMDHENMFWYRQDPGLGLRLIYFSYDVKMKEKGDIPEGYSVSREKKERFSLILESASTNQTSMYLCASSSPSTGFSGNTIYFGEGSWLTVV.

The genes are TRBV19 and TRBJ1-5; TRBD1 matches 7 bases. The CDR3 sequence is 13 residues long. Germline V CDR1 and CDR2: LNHDA, SQIVND (reference sequence). The J segment lost 4 bases and the V segment lost 4 bases, leaving 1 base of the junction unmatched. The CDR3, as DNA: TGTGCCAGTAGTACACAGGGGAATCAGCCCCAGCATTTT. Translating gives CASSTQGNQPQHF.

The chain carries TRBV4-2 and TRBJ1-5; 7 nucleotides agree with TRBD1. The germline V gene encodes CDR1 LGHNA and CDR2 YNFKEQ. This CDR3 has 16 residues. V lost 1 base and J lost 4; bases outside the gene matches: 7. CDR3 DNA sequence: TGTGCCAGCAGCCAAGGTGTTCAGGGGGGAAATCAGCCCCAGCATTTT. Amino acid sequence: CASSQGVQGGNQPQHF.

This chain joins TRBV29-1 and TRBJ2-1; 10 nucleotides line up with TRBD2. The CDR3 is 16 amino acids. V dropped 4 bases and J dropped 9; count of bases not matched to a gene: 15. Germline-derived CDR1 and CDR2 are SQVTM and ANQGSEA. CDR3 protein: CSVATREAGGPVEQFF. DNA of the CDR3: TGCAGCGTTGCGACTAGGGAAGCGGGAGGGCCCGTTGAGCAGTTCTTC.

The chain carries TRBV5-5 and TRBJ1-3; no reliable D call. The CDR3 is 15 amino acids. CDR1 and CDR2 from the germline V gene are SGHKS and YYEKEE (reference sequence). Trimming shortened V by 0 bases and J by 0 bases, and 7 bases separated the two germline ends. DNA of the CDR3: TGTGCCAGCAGCTTGGTATTCGGCTCTGGAAACACCATATATTTT. Protein product: CASSLVFGSGNTIYF.

The chain couples TRBV7-9 to TRBJ2-5; tentatively, D is TRBD2 (6 bases). The CDR3 runs to 14 residues. The V end lost 5 bases, the J end lost 5 bases, and 15 bases lay between the germline ends. CDR1 is SEHNR, CDR2 FQNEAQ, per germline (reference sequence). DNA for the CDR3: TGTGCCAGCAGCCCCCTGACTAGACGCGAGACCCAGTACTTC. The encoded protein is CASSPLTRRETQYF. Full variable domain (rest looked up from reference TRBV7-9 and TRBJ2-5): DTGVSQNPRHKITKRGQNVTFRCDPISEHNRLYWYRQTLGQGPEFLTYFQNEAQLEKSRLLSDRFSAERPKGSFSTLEIQRTEQGDSAMYLCASSPLTRRETQYFGPGTRLLVL.

This sequence joins TRBV18 and TRBJ2-7, with D possibly matching TRBD2 (6 bases). Germline CDR1 and CDR2: KGHSH and LQKENI. CDR3 size: 12 residues. Trimming removed 3 bases from V and 4 bases from J, with 7 bases in between. The CDR3, as DNA: TGTGCCAGCTCACCGGGGAGGTACGAGCAGTACTTC. Residues: CASSPGRYEQYF.

CDR3 DNA: TGTGCCAGCAGTTTACGCCTAACAGGGATCACTGAAGCTTTCTTT. Amino acids: CASSLRLTGITEAFF. This rearrangement joins TRBV27 to TRBJ1-1, with D tentatively TRBD1 (6 bases). CDR3 size: 15 residues. Trimming shortened V by 2 bases and J by 4 bases, and 14 bases separated the two germline ends. The germline gives CDR1 MNHEY, CDR2 SMNVEV (reference sequence).

This chain joins TRBV10-2 and TRBJ2-4, with D hard to call. The CDR3 has 14 residues. Germline values: CDR1 WSHSY, CDR2 SAAADI. The ends were cut back, 3 bases at V and 8 bases at J, with 14 bases in the middle. CDR3 loop: CASSEDLLRDIQYF. The CDR3 nucleotides are TGCGCCAGCAGTGAAGATCTACTTCGGGACATTCAGTACTTC.

The chain employs TRBV15 and TRBJ2-3; tentative D call: TRBD1 (6 bases). Trimming stripped 3 bases from V and 3 bases from J, with 16 bases between. CDR3 length equals 16 residues. Germline CDR1 reads LNHNV; CDR2 reads YYDKDF (reference sequence). For the CDR3, the DNA is TGTGCCACCAGCAGCACAGGACAGATTGTAACAGATACGCAGTATTTT. The encoded protein is CATSSTGQIVTDTQYF.

The chain carries TRBV7-2 and TRBJ1-1; tentative D call: TRBD1 (5 bases). The CDR3 contains 14 residues. The germline V and J ends were trimmed by 2 bases and 1 base, with 8 bases remaining between them. CDR1 is SGHTA and CDR2 is FQGNSA in the germline V gene. CDR3 sequence reads: CASSLMGGNTEAFF. CDR3 DNA: TGTGCCAGCAGCTTAATGGGGGGGAACACTGAAGCTTTCTTT.

The V call is TRBV6-5, the J call TRBJ1-5; 7 bases line up with TRBD1. The CDR3 is 16 residues long. Germline lookup yields CDR1 MNHEY and CDR2 SVGAGI. Losses at the gene ends were 1 base for V and 6 bases for J; bases not matched to a gene: 9. The CDR3 loop is CASSYYGTAAGQPQHF. For the CDR3, the DNA is TGTGCCAGCAGTTACTACGGGACAGCTGCCGGTCAGCCCCAGCATTTT.